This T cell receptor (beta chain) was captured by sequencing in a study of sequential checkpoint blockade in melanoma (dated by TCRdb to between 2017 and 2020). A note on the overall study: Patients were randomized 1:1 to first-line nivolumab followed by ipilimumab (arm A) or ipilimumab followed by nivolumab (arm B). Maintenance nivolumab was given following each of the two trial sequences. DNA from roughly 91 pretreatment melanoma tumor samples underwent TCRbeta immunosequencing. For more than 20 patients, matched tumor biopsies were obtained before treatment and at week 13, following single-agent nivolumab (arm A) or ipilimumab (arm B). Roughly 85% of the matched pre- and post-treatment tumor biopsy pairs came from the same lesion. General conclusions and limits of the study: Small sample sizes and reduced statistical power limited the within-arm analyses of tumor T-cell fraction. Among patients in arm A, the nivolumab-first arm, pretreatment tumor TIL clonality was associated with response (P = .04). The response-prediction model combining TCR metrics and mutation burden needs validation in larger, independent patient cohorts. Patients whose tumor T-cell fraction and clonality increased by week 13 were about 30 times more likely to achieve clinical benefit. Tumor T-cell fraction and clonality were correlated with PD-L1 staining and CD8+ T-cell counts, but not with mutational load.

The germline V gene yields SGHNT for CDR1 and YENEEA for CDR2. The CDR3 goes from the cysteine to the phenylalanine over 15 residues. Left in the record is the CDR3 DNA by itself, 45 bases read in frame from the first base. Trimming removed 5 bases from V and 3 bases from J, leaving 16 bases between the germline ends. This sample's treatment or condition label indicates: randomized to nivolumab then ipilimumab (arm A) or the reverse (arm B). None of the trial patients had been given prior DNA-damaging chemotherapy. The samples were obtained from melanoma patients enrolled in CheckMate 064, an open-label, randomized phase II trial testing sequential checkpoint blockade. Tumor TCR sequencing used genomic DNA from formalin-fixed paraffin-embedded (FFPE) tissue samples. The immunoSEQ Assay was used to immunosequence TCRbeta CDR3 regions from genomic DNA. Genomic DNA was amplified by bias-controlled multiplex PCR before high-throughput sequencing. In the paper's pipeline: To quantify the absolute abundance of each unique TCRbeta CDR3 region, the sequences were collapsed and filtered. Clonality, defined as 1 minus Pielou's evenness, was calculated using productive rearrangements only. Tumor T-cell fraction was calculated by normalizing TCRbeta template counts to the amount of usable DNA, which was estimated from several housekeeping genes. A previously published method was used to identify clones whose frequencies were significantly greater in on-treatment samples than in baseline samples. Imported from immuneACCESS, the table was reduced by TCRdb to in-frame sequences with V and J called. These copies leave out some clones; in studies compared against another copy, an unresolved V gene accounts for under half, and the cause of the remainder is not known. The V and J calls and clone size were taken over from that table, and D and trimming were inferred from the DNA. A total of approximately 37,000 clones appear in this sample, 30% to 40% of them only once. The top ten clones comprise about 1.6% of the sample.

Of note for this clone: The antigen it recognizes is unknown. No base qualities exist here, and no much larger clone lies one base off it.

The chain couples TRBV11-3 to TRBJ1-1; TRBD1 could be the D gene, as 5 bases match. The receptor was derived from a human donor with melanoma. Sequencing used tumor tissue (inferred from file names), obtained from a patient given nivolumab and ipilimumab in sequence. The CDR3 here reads CASSRTEGVYTEAFF. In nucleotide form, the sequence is TGTGCCAGCAGCCGAACGGAAGGGGTGTACACTGAAGCTTTCTTT.